This T cell receptor beta chain was identified in a study of vaccination effects on CD4 cells after COVID-19. The V gene lost 5 bases and the J gene lost 7 bases, with 21 bases spanning the gap. Germline V gene sequence: CDR1 MNHEY, CDR2 SMNVEV (reference sequence). The CDR3 is 16 residues long. This clone was seen once. Antigen unknown. Profiling relied on immunoSEQ multiplex PCR, and the TCRdb table lists in-frame clones only, not all of them. The sample lists 20,000 to 25,000 clones; about 81% were seen once. The ViraFEST assay expanded antigen-specific CD4+ T cells with viral peptide pools before sequencing. CD4+ T cell isolation took place after 10 days of culture. Sometime from March through December 2020, the person acquired a SARS-CoV-2 infection that PCR confirmed.

The sequencing here drew on CD4+ T cells from PBMCs cultured with a peptide pool, taken before COVID-19 vaccination. The J gene is TRBJ1-3, the V gene TRBV27; D remains ambiguous. The clonotype was recovered from a human donor who had a prior SARS-CoV-2 infection. DNA for the CDR3: TGTGCCAGCAGTCCCACCGTAGGGATAAGAGGGAACACCATATATTTT. Residues: CASSPTVGIRGNTIYF.